This entry lists 27 T cell receptor beta chains sequenced from one sample in a study of CD8 T cells in Susac syndrome. RNA, at about 0.45 to 1 ug, was reverse transcribed with random hexamers. TCRdb called the immunoSEQ multiplex PCR reads again in MiXCR, with one record for every CDR3 protein. Among about 50,000 distinct CDR3 sequences, 93% were seen once, and the ten largest hold 0.4% to 0.55%. Sequencing was carried out using CD8+ T cells from PBMCs. The origin of the receptors is a human donor with multiple sclerosis.

The chain has TRBV24-1 and TRBJ1-2; the D is unclear. CDR1 is KGHDR and CDR2 is SFDVKD in the germline V gene. The germline V and J ends were trimmed by 4 bases and 4 bases, with 9 bases remaining between them. The CDR3 consists of 13 residues. CDR3 coding DNA: TGTGCCACCAGTGACGGCGGACGCTATGGCTACACCTTC. This sequence encodes CATSDGGRYGYTF.

This clonotype was detected only once. V usage is TRBV19 and J usage is TRBJ1-5; D is possibly TRBD1 (5 bases). The CDR3 loop spans 15 amino acids. V lost 7 bases and J lost 6, with 19 bases in between. Germline CDR1 LNHDA, CDR2 SQIVND (reference sequence). As DNA, the CDR3 is TGTGCCAGTAAACCAGAGCCAGGAGGGGTTCAGCCCCAGCATTTT. It codes for CASKPEPGGVQPQHF.

The chain joins TRBV29-1 to TRBJ1-2; D possibly corresponds to TRBD1 (5 bases). The V end lost 0 bases, the J end lost 1 base, and 21 bases lay between the germline ends. This CDR3 is built from 18 residues. CDR1 is SQVTM and CDR2 is ANQGSEA in the germline V gene. As DNA, the CDR3 is TGCAGCGTTGAAGACAGGAGAACAGCAGGGTCGGATAACTATGGCTACACCTTC. Translating gives CSVEDRRTAGSDNYGYTF.

About this clonotype: Compared with germline, one end of the junction differs, possibly owing to a read error. CDR3: CASSWAGGNQPQHF. The CDR3 bases are TGTGCCAGCAGTTGGGCAGGGGGCAACCAGCCCCAGCATTTT. The gene calls are TRBV12-3 or TRBV12-4 and TRBJ1-5; 8 bases align to TRBD1. The CDR3 totals 14 residues.

The chain links TRBV29-1 to TRBJ1-2, with 11 bases lining up with TRBD1. The V and J ends lost 1 base and 5 bases, in that order; junction bases with no gene match: 9. CDR1 is SQVTM and CDR2 is ANQGSEA in the germline V gene. This CDR3 region has 16 residues. The CDR3 DNA reads TGCAGCGTTGAAGCCGGGACAGGGGGGATTGAGTATGGCTACACCTTC. Its protein is CSVEAGTGGIEYGYTF.

The V and J genes are TRBV5-1 and TRBJ2-1; D is undetermined. The CDR3 runs 13 residues. CDR1 SGHRS and CDR2 YFSETQ come from the germline V gene. V was clipped by 0 bases and J by 7 bases, with 8 bases between them. The CDR3 region is CASSLEMANEQFF. The CDR3 coding sequence is TGCGCCAGCAGCTTGGAAATGGCGAATGAGCAGTTCTTC. The variable domain in full, completed from reference TRBV5-1 and TRBJ2-1, reads KAGVTQTPRYLIKTRGQQVTLSCSPISGHRSVSWYQQTPGQGLQFLFEYFSETQRNKGNFPGRFSGRQFSNSRSEMNVSTLELGDSALYLCASSLEMANEQFFGPGTRLTVL.

CDR3 protein: CASSASGGATDTQYF. DNA of the CDR3: TGTGCCAGCAGTGCTAGCGGGGGGGCCACAGATACGCAGTATTTT. V is TRBV6-4 and J is TRBJ2-3; 12 nucleotides line up with TRBD2. CDR1 is MRHNA, CDR2 SNTAGT, per germline. After removal of 4 bases from V and 2 bases from J, the junction contained 1 base not matched to a gene. This CDR3 contains 15 residues.

In DNA, the CDR3 is TGTGCTACGGGACTGACCTCCTACGAGCAGTACTTC. Translating gives CATGLTSYEQYF. The rearrangement links TRBV6-5 to TRBJ2-7; a possible D gene is TRBD2 (6 bases). CDR3 length: 12 amino acids. In germline, CDR1 is MNHEY, CDR2 SVGAGI.

This chain uses TRBV7-2 with TRBJ2-7, with D maybe TRBD1 (5 bases). Germline CDR1 reads SGHTA; CDR2 reads FQGNSA. The V end lost 8 bases, the J end lost 1 base, and 15 bases lay between the germline ends. This CDR3 has 14 amino acids. CDR3 region: CASREPTGSYEQYF. In DNA, the CDR3 is TGTGCCAGCCGTGAGCCAACAGGATCCTACGAGCAGTACTTC.

J is TRBJ1-5 and V is TRBV6-5, with TRBD1 as a possible D gene (5 bases). The CDR3 is made up of 15 amino acids. Germline V lookup: CDR1 MNHEY, CDR2 SVGAGI. V was cut by 5 bases and J by 1 base, with 12 bases left in between. The CDR3 DNA sequence: TGTGCCAGCAGTCAGCAGGGCTTGAGCAATCAGCCCCAGCATTTT. This encodes CASSQQGLSNQPQHF.

About this clonotype itself: The junction differs from germline at one of its ends, possibly a read error. The chain has TRBV20-1 and TRBJ2-5, with D possibly TRBD1 on 6 matching bases. This CDR3 contains 14 residues. In germline, CDR1 is DFQATT, CDR2 SNEGSKA (reference sequence). CDR3 sequence reads: CSARDLGGIETQYF. In nucleotides, the CDR3 is TGCAGTGCCAGAGATCTAGGGGGTATAGAGACCCAGTACTTC.

This rearrangement joins TRBV5-6 to TRBJ1-1, with TRBD1 identical over 10 bases. Trimming at V came to 4 bases and at J to 6 bases, leaving 9 bases not matched to a gene. The CDR3 sequence is 15 residues long. Germline CDR1 and CDR2: SGHDT and YYEEEE. CDR3 amino acids: CASSLMTGGRAEAFF. CDR3 bases: TGTGCCAGCAGCCTGATGACAGGGGGCCGTGCTGAAGCTTTCTTT.

V and J are TRBV5-6 and TRBJ2-2; D remains ambiguous. This CDR3 has 14 residues. Germline values: CDR1 SGHDT, CDR2 YYEEEE. The V end lost 4 bases, the J end lost 0 bases, and 7 bases lay between the germline ends. CDR3 nucleotide sequence: TGTGCCAGCAGCGTACTATCGAACACCGGGGAGCTGTTTTTT. Amino acid sequence: CASSVLSNTGELFF.

This clonotype was seen a handful of times. The chain is built from TRBV7-2 and TRBJ2-7; 7 bases map to TRBD1. V shed 3 bases and J 6 bases; nucleotides not matched to a gene: 14. The CDR3 spans 16 residues. The germline V gene has CDR1 SGHTA and CDR2 FQGNSA. The CDR3 DNA is TGTGCCAGCAGCTTCCGGACAGGCGAGTTCCCTTCCGAGCAGTACTTC. The encoded protein is CASSFRTGEFPSEQYF.

This clonotype was counted a single time. V is TRBV27 and J is TRBJ2-2; no firm D call. The germline gives CDR1 MNHEY, CDR2 SMNVEV (reference sequence). Trimming shortened V by 4 bases and J by 7 bases, and 16 bases separated the two germline ends. The CDR3 is 15 amino acids. The CDR3 region is CASSSAEGWFGELFF. CDR3 nucleotides: TGTGCCAGCAGTTCTGCAGAAGGATGGTTCGGGGAGCTGTTTTTT.

This chain joins TRBV27 and TRBJ2-2; 13 bases line up with TRBD2. The length of the CDR3 is 17 residues. The J segment lost 5 bases and the V segment lost 3 bases, leaving 6 bases of the junction unmatched. Per the germline V gene, CDR1 is MNHEY and CDR2 is SMNVEV (reference sequence). The CDR3, as DNA: TGTGCCAGCAGTTTCCTGACTAGCGGGGGGCCAACCGGGGAGCTGTTTTTT. Its protein product is CASSFLTSGGPTGELFF.

CDR3 sequence reads: CASGLAGGVYEQYF. CDR3 nucleotides: TGTGCCAGCGGATTGGCCGGGGGAGTCTACGAGCAGTACTTC. The J gene is TRBJ2-7, the V gene TRBV5-5, with D possibly being TRBD2 (6 bases). The CDR3 is 14 amino acids. V shed 7 bases and J shed 3 bases, with 17 bases lying between them. Germline CDR1 and CDR2: SGHKS and YYEKEE (reference sequence).

The rearrangement uses TRBV9 and TRBJ1-1; D remains ambiguous. Germline CDR1 SGDLS, CDR2 YYNGEE. There are 13 residues in the CDR3. Trimming removed 4 bases at V and 2 bases at J, with 9 bases between. The CDR3 nucleotides are TGTGCCAGCAGCATGGGTATTAACACTGAAGCTTTCTTT. This encodes CASSMGINTEAFF.

This clonotype was seen a single time. V and J are TRBV11-1 and TRBJ1-2; 7 bases are shared with TRBD1. The V segment lost 1 base and the J segment 4 bases; nucleotides outside the gene matches: 21. The CDR3 is made up of 20 amino acids. Germline V CDR1 and CDR2: SGHAT, FQDESV (reference sequence). This chain's CDR3 is CASSLGRAGRDRRVSYGYTF. The CDR3 DNA follows: TGTGCCAGCAGCTTAGGGAGGGCGGGCAGGGACAGAAGAGTTAGCTATGGCTACACCTTC.

The rearrangement links TRBV11-1 to TRBJ1-1; D remains unclear. V lost 1 base to trimming and J lost 0 bases, with 9 bases between them. Germline-derived CDR1 and CDR2 are SGHAT and FQDESV (reference sequence). There are 15 residues in the CDR3. DNA for the CDR3: TGTGCCAGCAGCTTAGAGAGGCAGATGAACACTGAAGCTTTCTTT. Translating gives CASSLERQMNTEAFF.

This sequence joins TRBV30 and TRBJ2-1, with 9 bases identical to TRBD2. Germline values: CDR1 GTSNPN, CDR2 SVGIG (reference sequence). Germline trimming cut 0 bases from V and 5 bases from J; bases unmatched to any gene: 5. CDR3 length equals 15 residues. Here the CDR3 reads CAWSVLSGGNNEQFF. CDR3 coding DNA: TGTGCCTGGAGTGTACTTAGCGGGGGCAACAATGAGCAGTTCTTC.

The CDR3 bases are TGTGCCAGCAGCTTAATTGGGCAGGGAGGAGATACGCAGTATTTT. It encodes CASSLIGQGGDTQYF. This chain joins TRBV7-3 and TRBJ2-3; TRBD2 might be the D (6 bases). CDR1 is SGHTA and CDR2 is FQGTGA in the germline V gene. The CDR3 length is 15 residues. Trimming took 1 base from V and 5 from J, leaving 13 bases between them. Full variable domain (remainder filled in from reference TRBV7-3 and TRBJ2-3): GAGVSQTPSNKVTEKGKYVELRCDPISGHTALYWYRQSLGQGPEFLIYFQGTGAADDSGLPNDRFFAVRPEGSVSTLKIQRTERGDSAVYLCASSLIGQGGDTQYFGPGTRLTVL.

The CDR3 here is CAWSSYRGRYEKLFF. The CDR3 DNA reads as TGTGCCTGGAGTTCATACAGGGGGCGATATGAAAAACTGTTTTTT. This chain joins TRBV30 and TRBJ1-4; 9 nucleotides agree with TRBD1. This CDR3 is built from 15 residues. With 2 bases clipped from V and 6 bases from J, the junction kept 7 bases outside the gene matches. Germline V gene data show CDR1 as GTSNPN and CDR2 as SVGIG (reference sequence).

This clonotype was detected only once. Written as DNA, the CDR3 is TGTGCCAGCAGCGTTGGGACAGGGGGCTATGGCTACACCTTC. This codes for CASSVGTGGYGYTF. The chain links TRBV9 to TRBJ1-2; 11 bases fit TRBD1. The CDR3 contains 14 residues. After removal of 2 bases from V and 4 bases from J, the junction contained 1 base not matched to a gene. CDR1 SGDLS and CDR2 YYNGEE come from the germline V gene.

The rearrangement joins TRBV20-1 to TRBJ2-3; the match to TRBD2 covers 11 bases. The CDR3 consists of 18 residues. Germline-derived CDR1 and CDR2 are DFQATT and SNEGSKA (reference sequence). The V segment lost 1 base and the J segment 0 bases; nucleotides outside the gene matches: 9. DNA of the CDR3: TGCAGTGCTAGAGCCCCACTAGCGGGGGTGCTAAGCACAGATACGCAGTATTTT. Amino acids: CSARAPLAGVLSTDTQYF.

The chain employs TRBV25-1 and TRBJ2-1; 11 positions match TRBD2. The CDR3 extends over 15 amino acids. Germline V gene data show CDR1 as MGHDK and CDR2 as SYGVNS. Trimming at V came to 3 bases and at J to 7 bases, leaving 5 bases not matched to a gene. CDR3 nucleotides: TGTGCCAGCAGTGATCTAGCGGGGGGTGGAAATGAGCAGTTCTTC. This translates into CASSDLAGGGNEQFF. The variable domain in full, completed from reference TRBV25-1 and TRBJ2-1, reads EADIYQTPRYLVIGTGKKITLECSQTMGHDKMYWYQQDPGMELHLIHYSYGVNSTEKGDLSSESTVSRIRTEHFPLTLESARPSHTSQYLCASSDLAGGGNEQFFGPGTRLTVL.

V gene TRBV6-5 combines with J gene TRBJ1-2; D might be TRBD1 (5 bases). This CDR3 has 12 amino acids. Germline V gene sequence: CDR1 MNHEY, CDR2 SVGAGI. V was shortened by 5 bases and J by 8 bases, with 12 bases between the two germline ends. The CDR3 DNA reads as TGTGCCAGCAGTACGGGGGGGACCGGCTACACCTTC. Protein: CASSTGGTGYTF.